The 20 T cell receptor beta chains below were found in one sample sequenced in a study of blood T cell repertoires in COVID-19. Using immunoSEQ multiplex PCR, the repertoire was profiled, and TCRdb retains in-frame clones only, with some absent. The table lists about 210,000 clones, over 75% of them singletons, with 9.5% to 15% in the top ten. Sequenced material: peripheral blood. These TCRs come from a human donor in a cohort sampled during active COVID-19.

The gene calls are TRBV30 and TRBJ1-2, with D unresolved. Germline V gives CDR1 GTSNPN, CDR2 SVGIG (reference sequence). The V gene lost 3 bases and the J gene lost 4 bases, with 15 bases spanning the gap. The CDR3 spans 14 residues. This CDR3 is CAWSGSLDLYGYTF. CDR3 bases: TGTGCCTGGAGCGGGTCCCTAGACCTCTATGGCTACACCTTC.

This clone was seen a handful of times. The CDR3 region is CASSERGTTGELFF. CDR3 bases: TGTGCCAGCAGTGAACGGGGAACCACCGGGGAGCTGTTTTTT. The chain combines TRBV6-4 with TRBJ2-2; D may be TRBD2 (5 bases). The CDR3 runs 14 residues. Trimming stripped 3 bases from V and 4 bases from J, with 9 bases between. The germline CDR1 and CDR2 sequences are MRHNA and SNTAGT.

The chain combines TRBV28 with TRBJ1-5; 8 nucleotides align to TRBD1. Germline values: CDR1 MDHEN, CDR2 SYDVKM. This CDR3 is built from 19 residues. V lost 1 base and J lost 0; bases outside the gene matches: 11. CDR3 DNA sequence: TGTGCCAGCAGTTTATTCTACCGACCCGGGACAGGTAGCAATCAGCCCCAGCATTTT. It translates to CASSLFYRPGTGSNQPQHF.

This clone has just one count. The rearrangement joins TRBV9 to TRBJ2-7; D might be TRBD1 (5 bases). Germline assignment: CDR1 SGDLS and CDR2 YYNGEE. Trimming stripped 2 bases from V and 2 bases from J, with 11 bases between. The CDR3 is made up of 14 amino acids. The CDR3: CASSVGLGAYEQYF. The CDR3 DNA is TGTGCCAGCAGCGTGGGCCTAGGGGCCTACGAGCAGTACTTC.

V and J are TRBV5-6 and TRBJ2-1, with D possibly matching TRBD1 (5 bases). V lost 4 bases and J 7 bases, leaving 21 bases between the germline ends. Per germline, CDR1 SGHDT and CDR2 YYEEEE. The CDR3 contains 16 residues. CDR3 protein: CASSRLGASLENEQFF. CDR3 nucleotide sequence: TGTGCCAGCAGCCGCTTAGGGGCTTCCCTTGAAAATGAGCAGTTCTTC. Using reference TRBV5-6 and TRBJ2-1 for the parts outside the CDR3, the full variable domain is DAGVTQSPTHLIKTRGQQVTLRCSPKSGHDTVSWYQQALGQGPQFIFQYYEEEERQRGNFPDRFSGHQFPNYSSELNVNALLLGDSALYLCASSRLGASLENEQFFGPGTRLTVL.

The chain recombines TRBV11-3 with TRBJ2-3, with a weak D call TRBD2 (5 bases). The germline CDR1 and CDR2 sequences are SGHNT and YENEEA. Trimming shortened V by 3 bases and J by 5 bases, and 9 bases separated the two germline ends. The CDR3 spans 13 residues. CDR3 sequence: CASSLAGLDTQYF. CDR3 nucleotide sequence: TGTGCCAGCAGCTTGGCGGGCCTAGATACGCAGTATTTT.

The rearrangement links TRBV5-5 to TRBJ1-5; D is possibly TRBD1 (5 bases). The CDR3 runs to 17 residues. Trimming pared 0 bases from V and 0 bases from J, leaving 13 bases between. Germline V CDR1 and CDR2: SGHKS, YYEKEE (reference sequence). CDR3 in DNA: TGTGCCAGCAGCTTGGCAGGGCCAGGGTATAGCAATCAGCCCCAGCATTTT. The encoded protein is CASSLAGPGYSNQPQHF.

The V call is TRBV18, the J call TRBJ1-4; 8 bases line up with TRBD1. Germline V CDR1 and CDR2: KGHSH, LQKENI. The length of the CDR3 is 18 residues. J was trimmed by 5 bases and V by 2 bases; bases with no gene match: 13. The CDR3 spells CASSPSRGQGSRNEKLFF. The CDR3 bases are TGTGCCAGCTCACCATCGAGAGGACAGGGTTCAAGGAATGAAAAACTGTTTTTT.

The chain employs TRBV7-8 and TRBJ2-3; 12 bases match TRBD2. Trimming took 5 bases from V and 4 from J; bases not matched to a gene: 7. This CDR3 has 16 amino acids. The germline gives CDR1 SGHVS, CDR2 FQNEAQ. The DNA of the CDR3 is TGTGCCAGCAGCAAACAGACTAGCGGGAGCCCAGATACGCAGTATTTT. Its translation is CASSKQTSGSPDTQYF. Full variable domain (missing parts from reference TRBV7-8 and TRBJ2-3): GAGVSQSPRYKVAKRGQDVALRCDPISGHVSLFWYQQALGQGPEFLTYFQNEAQLDKSGLPSDRFFAERPEGSVSTLKIQRTQQEDSAVYLCASSKQTSGSPDTQYFGPGTRLTVL.

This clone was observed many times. DNA of the CDR3: TGTGCCAGCAGCTTATTGGCCGTGGGCGGGAGGGGGGATACGCAGTATTTT. Translating it yields CASSLLAVGGRGDTQYF. This chain connects TRBV7-8 to TRBJ2-3, with 9 bases identical to TRBD2. The CDR3 consists of 17 residues. Losses at the gene ends were 2 bases for V and 6 bases for J; bases not matched to a gene: 12. The germline V gene has CDR1 SGHVS and CDR2 FQNEAQ.

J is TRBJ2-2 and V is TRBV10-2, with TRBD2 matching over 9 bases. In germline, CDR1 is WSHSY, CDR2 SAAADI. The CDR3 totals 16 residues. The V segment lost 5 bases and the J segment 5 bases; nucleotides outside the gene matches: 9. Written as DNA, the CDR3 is TGCGCCAGCAGTTTCGCGGGGGGGAGGAGGACCGGGGAGCTGTTTTTT. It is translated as CASSFAGGRRTGELFF.

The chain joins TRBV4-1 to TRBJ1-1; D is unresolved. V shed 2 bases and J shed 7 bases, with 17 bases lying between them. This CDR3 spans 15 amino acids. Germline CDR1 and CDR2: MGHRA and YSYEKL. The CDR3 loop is CASSQPPRGVDEAFF. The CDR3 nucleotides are TGCGCCAGCAGCCAACCCCCCCGGGGAGTGGATGAAGCTTTCTTT.

Written as DNA, the CDR3 is TGTGCCAGCAGATGGACAGGGGGCAATGAGCAGTTCTTC. Its translation: CASRWTGGNEQFF. The genes are TRBV7-2 and TRBJ2-1; 10 nucleotides align to TRBD1. Per germline, CDR1 SGHTA and CDR2 FQGNSA. The length of the CDR3 is 13 residues. V dropped 6 bases and J dropped 6; count of bases not matched to a gene: 2.

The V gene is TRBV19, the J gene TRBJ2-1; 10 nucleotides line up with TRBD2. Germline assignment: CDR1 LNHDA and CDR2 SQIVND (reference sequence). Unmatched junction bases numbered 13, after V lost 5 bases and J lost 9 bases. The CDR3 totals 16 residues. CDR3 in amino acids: CASSPSQRGGRSEQFF. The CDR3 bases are TGTGCCAGTAGTCCTTCCCAGCGGGGGGGCCGTAGTGAGCAGTTCTTC.

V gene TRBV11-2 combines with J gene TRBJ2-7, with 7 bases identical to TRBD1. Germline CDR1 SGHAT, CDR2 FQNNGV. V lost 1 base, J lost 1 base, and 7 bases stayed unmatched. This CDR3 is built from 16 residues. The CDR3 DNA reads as TGTGCCAGCAGCTTAGCCGGGACAGTGCCTTCCTACGAGCAGTACTTC. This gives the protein CASSLAGTVPSYEQYF.

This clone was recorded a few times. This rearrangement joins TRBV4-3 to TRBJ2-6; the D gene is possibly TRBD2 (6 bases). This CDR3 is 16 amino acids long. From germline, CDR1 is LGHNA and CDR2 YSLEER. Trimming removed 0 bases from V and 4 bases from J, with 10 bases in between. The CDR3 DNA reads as TGCGCCAGCAGCCAAGAGGAGGGAACCGGGGCCAACGTCCTGACTTTC. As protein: CASSQEEGTGANVLTF.

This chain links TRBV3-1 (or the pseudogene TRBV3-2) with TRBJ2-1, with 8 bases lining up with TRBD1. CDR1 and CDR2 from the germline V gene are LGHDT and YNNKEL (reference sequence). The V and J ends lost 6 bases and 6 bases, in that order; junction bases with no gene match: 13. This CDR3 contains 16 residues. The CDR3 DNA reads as TGTGCCAGCAGTTCGACCCGCCGGACAGGGATCAATGAGCAGTTCTTC. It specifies CASSSTRRTGINEQFF.

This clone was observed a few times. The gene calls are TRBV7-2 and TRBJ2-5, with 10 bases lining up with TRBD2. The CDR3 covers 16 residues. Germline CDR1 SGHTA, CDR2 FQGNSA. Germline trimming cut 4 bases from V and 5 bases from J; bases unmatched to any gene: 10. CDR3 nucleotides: TGTGCCAGCAGCTCCAACCTTAGCGGGAGGTTGGAGACCCAGTACTTC. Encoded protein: CASSSNLSGRLETQYF.

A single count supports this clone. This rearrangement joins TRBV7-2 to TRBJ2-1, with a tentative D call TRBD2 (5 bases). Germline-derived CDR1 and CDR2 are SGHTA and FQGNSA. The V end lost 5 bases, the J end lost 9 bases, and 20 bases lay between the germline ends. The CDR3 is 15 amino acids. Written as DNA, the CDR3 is TGTGCCAGCAGCCGGGGAGTTTTAAGCCGGGGTGAGCAGTTCTTC. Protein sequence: CASSRGVLSRGEQFF. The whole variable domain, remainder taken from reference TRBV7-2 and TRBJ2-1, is GAGVSQSPSNKVTEKGKDVELRCDPISGHTALYWYRQSLGQGLEFLIYFQGNSAPDKSGLPSDRFSAERTGGSVSTLTIQRTQQEDSAVYLCASSRGVLSRGEQFFGPGTRLTVL.

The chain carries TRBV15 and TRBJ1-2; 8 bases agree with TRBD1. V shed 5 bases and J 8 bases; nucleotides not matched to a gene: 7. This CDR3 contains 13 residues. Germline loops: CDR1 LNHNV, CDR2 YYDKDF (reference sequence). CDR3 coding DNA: TGTGCCACCAGCCAGGACAGGGCGGAGGGCTACACCTTC. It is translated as CATSQDRAEGYTF.